A single sample is the source of the 14 T cell receptor beta chains below, sequenced in a study of cytotoxic CD8 clonotypes in ibrutinib-treated CLL. Assay: immunoSEQ multiplex PCR; the TCRdb copy retains only in-frame clones and omits some. The sample includes 140,000 to 150,000 clones, around 76% seen only once; the top ten take about 5%. The input for sequencing was PBMCs, taken after 24 months of ibrutinib treatment. The receptors were gathered from a human donor with chronic lymphocytic leukemia.

This clone was counted once. The chain employs TRBV5-4 and TRBJ2-5; D may match TRBD1 or TRBD2 (6 bases each). The germline gives CDR1 SGHNT, CDR2 YYREEE (reference sequence). V gave up 0 bases and J gave up 5 bases, with 11 bases separating them. This CDR3 has 14 residues. CDR3: CASSLGGGGETQYF. CDR3 DNA: TGTGCCAGCAGCTTGGGCGGAGGGGGGGAGACCCAGTACTTC.

This clone was seen more than once but under ten times. This chain uses TRBV7-9 with TRBJ2-3; 7 nucleotides align to TRBD1. The germline V gene has CDR1 SEHNR and CDR2 FQNEAQ (reference sequence). The trim removed 1 base at V and 5 bases at J, leaving 6 bases unmatched. The CDR3 has 15 amino acids. This CDR3 is CASSLGAGGVDTQYF. Here the CDR3 DNA reads TGTGCCAGCAGCTTAGGGGCAGGGGGTGTAGATACGCAGTATTTT.

V and J are TRBV23-1 and TRBJ1-2, with D perhaps matching TRBD1 (5 bases). TRBV23-1 is assigned to the ORF class and has an uncertain function. Trimming removed 10 bases from V and 5 bases from J, with 20 bases in between. The CDR3 is 14 amino acids. CDR3 bases: TGCGCCACCCACCGGGGCTTCCTTAGGTATGGCTACACCTTC. This translates into CATHRGFLRYGYTF.

The rearrangement links TRBV18 to TRBJ2-7; 7 bases agree with TRBD2. Germline V lookup: CDR1 KGHSH, CDR2 LQKENI. J lost 0 bases, V lost 3 bases, and 23 bases had no gene match. CDR3 length equals 21 residues. The CDR3 spells CASSPPPSGVSGIDSSYEQYF. The CDR3 coding sequence is TGTGCCAGCTCACCCCCCCCGAGTGGGGTAAGCGGGATCGATAGCTCCTACGAGCAGTACTTC.

This clone was detected only a few times. The chain recombines TRBV9 with TRBJ2-1; D may be TRBD2 (5 bases). CDR1 and CDR2 from the germline V gene are SGDLS and YYNGEE. The CDR3 is 15 amino acids. Trimming pared 0 bases from V and 9 bases from J, leaving 16 bases between. The CDR3: CASSVEVPPRGEQFF. Written as DNA, the CDR3 is TGTGCCAGCAGCGTAGAGGTCCCTCCTCGGGGTGAGCAGTTCTTC. Using reference TRBV9 and TRBJ2-1 for the parts outside the CDR3, the full variable domain is DSGVTQTPKHLITATGQRVTLRCSPRSGDLSVYWYQQSLDQGLQFLIQYYNGEERAKGNILERFSAQQFPDLHSELNLSSLELGDSALYFCASSVEVPPRGEQFFGPGTRLTVL.

The V and J genes are TRBV7-2 and TRBJ1-2; D remains ambiguous. Trimming removed 5 bases at V and 5 bases at J, with 21 bases between. CDR3 length equals 16 residues. From germline, CDR1 is SGHTA and CDR2 FQGNSA. The CDR3 nucleotides are TGTGCCAGCAGCGCACTGGGAAGGATCGGTGGATATGGCTACACCTTC. Translation: CASSALGRIGGYGYTF.

This sequence joins TRBV4-1 and TRBJ1-6; 7 bases agree with TRBD1. In germline, CDR1 is MGHRA, CDR2 YSYEKL. The CDR3 spans 18 residues. Trimming cost V 0 bases and J 2 bases; bases outside gene matches: 7. In DNA, the CDR3 is TGCGCCAGCAGCCAAGATCCGACAGGGCCGACCTATAATTCACCCCTCCACTTT. Translating it yields CASSQDPTGPTYNSPLHF.

V and J are TRBV30 and TRBJ2-3, with 13 bases fitting TRBD2. With 0 bases clipped from V and 0 bases from J, the junction kept 6 bases outside the gene matches. CDR1 is GTSNPN and CDR2 is SVGIG in the germline V gene (reference sequence). The CDR3 extends over 18 amino acids. The CDR3 sequence: CAWSVSRTSGGSTDTQYF. CDR3 DNA: TGTGCCTGGAGTGTCTCCCGGACTAGCGGGGGAAGCACAGATACGCAGTATTTT.

The chain couples TRBV10-3 to TRBJ2-5; 8 positions agree with TRBD2. After removal of 6 bases from V and 4 bases from J, the junction contained 4 bases not matched to a gene. CDR1 is ENHRY, CDR2 SYGVKD, per germline. The CDR3 consists of 13 residues. This chain's CDR3 is CAISPRGGETQYF. The CDR3 DNA follows: TGTGCCATCAGCCCCCGGGGGGGAGAGACCCAGTACTTC.

The chain has TRBV6-6 and TRBJ2-3; 8 nucleotides agree with TRBD2. The CDR3 consists of 15 residues. Germline CDR1 and CDR2: MNHNY and SVGAGI (reference sequence). V was pared by 6 bases and J by 3 bases, with 8 bases of the junction left unmatched. The CDR3, as DNA: TGTGCCAGCAGCCGGAGCGGGAGAACAACAGATACGCAGTATTTT. Its protein product is CASSRSGRTTDTQYF.

In this sample, this clone turned up many times. An end of the junction does not agree with germline; a read error may underlie this. The chain recombines TRBV7-7 with TRBJ2-5; 10 bases fit TRBD1. The CDR3 loop spans 15 amino acids. Germline assignment: CDR1 SSHAT and CDR2 FNYEAQ (reference sequence). The CDR3: CASSLARTGGETQYF. In nucleotides, the CDR3 is TGTGCTAGCAGCTTAGCGCGGACAGGGGGAGAGACCCAGTACTTC.

Details on this clone: Other DNA sequences in the sample encode the same CDR3. The CDR3 nucleotides are TGTGCCAGCAGCCCCAGACCCACAGATACGCAGTATTTT. Its protein product is CASSPRPTDTQYF. The J gene is TRBJ2-3, the V gene TRBV11-2, with D unresolved. The CDR3 covers 13 residues. V was trimmed by 5 bases and J by 2 bases, leaving 8 bases between them. CDR1 is SGHAT, CDR2 FQNNGV, per germline.

Here the CDR3 reads CASGGQGAVGYTF. CDR3 in DNA: TGTGCCAGCGGGGGACAGGGGGCGGTTGGCTACACCTTC. The chain joins TRBV19 to TRBJ1-2; TRBD1 agrees at 12 bases. The germline CDR1 and CDR2 sequences are LNHDA and SQIVND (reference sequence). The CDR3 is made up of 13 amino acids. V lost 9 bases and J lost 7; bases outside the gene matches: 6.

This chain joins TRBV5-5 and TRBJ2-6, with D maybe TRBD1 (6 bases). Trimming cost V 4 bases and J 4 bases, with 18 bases left between them. The CDR3 consists of 17 residues. Germline assignment: CDR1 SGHKS and CDR2 YYEKEE (reference sequence). CDR3 loop: CASSPRWAGAGANVLTF. DNA for the CDR3: TGTGCCAGCAGCCCCAGGTGGGCAGGGGCAGGGGCCAACGTCCTGACTTTC.